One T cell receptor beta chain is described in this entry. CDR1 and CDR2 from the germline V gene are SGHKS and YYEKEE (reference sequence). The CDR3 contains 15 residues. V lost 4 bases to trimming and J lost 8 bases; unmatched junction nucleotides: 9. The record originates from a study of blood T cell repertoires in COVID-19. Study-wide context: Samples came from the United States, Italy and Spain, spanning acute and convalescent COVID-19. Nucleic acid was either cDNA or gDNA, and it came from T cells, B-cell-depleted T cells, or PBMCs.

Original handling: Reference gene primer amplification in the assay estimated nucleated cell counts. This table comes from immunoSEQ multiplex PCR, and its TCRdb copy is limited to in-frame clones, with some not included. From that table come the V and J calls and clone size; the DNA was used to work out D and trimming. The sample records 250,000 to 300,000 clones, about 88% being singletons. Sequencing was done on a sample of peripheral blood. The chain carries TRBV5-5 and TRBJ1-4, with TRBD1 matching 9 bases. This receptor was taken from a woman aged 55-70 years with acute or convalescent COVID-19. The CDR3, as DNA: TGTGCCAGCAGCCGTACAGGGGGCGCAGGAGAAAAACTGTTTTTT. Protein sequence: CASSRTGGAGEKLFF. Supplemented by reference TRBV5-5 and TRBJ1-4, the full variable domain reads DAGVTQSPTHLIKTRGQQVTLRCSPISGHKSVSWYQQVLGQGPQFIFQYYEKEERGRGNFPDRFSARQFPNYSSELNVNALLLGDSALYLCASSRTGGAGEKLFFGSGTQLSVL.